The 17 T cell receptor beta chains below were found in one sample sequenced in a study of blood T cell repertoires in COVID-19. Only in-frame clones appear in the TCRdb table, and some are missing; sequencing was by immunoSEQ multiplex PCR. Of over 110,000 clones detected, around 90% appear once; the ten largest clones hold approximately 1.8%. Sequenced: peripheral blood. Source of these receptors: a man between 65 and 80 years old with acute or convalescent COVID-19.

The chain recombines TRBV5-1 with TRBJ2-3; D is possibly TRBD2 (5 bases). With 0 bases removed from V and 1 base from J, the gap between germline ends came to 9 bases. CDR3 length: 15 residues. The V gene's germline CDR1 is SGHRS and CDR2 YFSETQ. As DNA, the CDR3 is TGCGCCAGCAGCTTGGACGGGGAACGCACAGATACGCAGTATTTT. It encodes CASSLDGERTDTQYF. Full variable domain (remainder filled in from reference TRBV5-1 and TRBJ2-3): KAGVTQTPRYLIKTRGQQVTLSCSPISGHRSVSWYQQTPGQGLQFLFEYFSETQRNKGNFPGRFSGRQFSNSRSEMNVSTLELGDSALYLCASSLDGERTDTQYFGPGTRLTVL.

This clone appeared a few times. This rearrangement joins TRBV18 to TRBJ2-5; D may be TRBD2 (6 bases). The CDR3 has 16 amino acids. V shed 3 bases and J shed 5 bases, with 19 bases lying between them. Germline V gives CDR1 KGHSH, CDR2 LQKENI. As DNA, the CDR3 is TGTGCCAGCTCACCCCCGGCGGAGAGGCTAGCGGAGACCCAGTACTTC. Translating it yields CASSPPAERLAETQYF.

DNA of the CDR3: TGTGCCACCAGTGATAGTAGCGGGGTCGGCGAGCAGTACTTC. This sequence encodes CATSDSSGVGEQYF. This chain links TRBV24-1 with TRBJ2-7; 8 bases match TRBD2. Germline-derived CDR1 and CDR2 are KGHDR and SFDVKD. The CDR3 spans 14 residues. V shed 3 bases, J shed 6 bases, and the junction held 6 bases outside the gene matches.

The V and J genes are TRBV20-1 and TRBJ1-1; D not certain. Trimming removed 3 bases from V and 2 bases from J, with 7 bases in between. CDR1 and CDR2 from the germline V gene are DFQATT and SNEGSKA (reference sequence). There are 12 residues in the CDR3. In DNA form, the CDR3 reads TGCAGTGCTAGTCCCGTTAACACTGAAGCTTTCTTT. It specifies CSASPVNTEAFF.

V gene TRBV10-2 combines with J gene TRBJ1-1, with 7 bases fitting TRBD1. From germline, CDR1 is WSHSY and CDR2 SAAADI. CDR3 length equals 14 residues. Trimming took 8 bases from V and 1 from J; bases not matched to a gene: 7. The CDR3 spells CASHKDRPNTEAFF. The CDR3 nucleotides read TGCGCCAGCCACAAGGACAGGCCGAACACTGAAGCTTTCTTT.

The CDR3 DNA follows: TGTGCCAGCAGCCAAGGACAGGGTCGCACCGGGGAGCTGTTTTTT. Translated: CASSQGQGRTGELFF. The chain employs TRBV6-5 and TRBJ2-2; 8 bases match TRBD1. The germline V gene has CDR1 MNHEY and CDR2 SVGAGI. This CDR3 is built from 15 residues. The junction had 7 bases not matched to a gene; V was cut back by 6 bases and J by 4 bases.

The V and J genes are TRBV2 and TRBJ2-2; unclear D gene. From germline, CDR1 is SNHLY and CDR2 FYNNEI. The germline V and J ends were trimmed by 2 bases and 6 bases, with 4 bases remaining between them. This CDR3 has 12 residues. CDR3 in DNA: TGTGCCAGCAGTGAATCCTCCGGGGAGCTGTTTTTT. This encodes CASSESSGELFF.

The chain is built from TRBV7-9 and TRBJ2-5, with a tentative D call TRBD2 (6 bases). The germline V and J ends were trimmed by 1 base and 5 bases, with 8 bases remaining between them. The CDR3 sequence is 13 residues long. Germline CDR1 reads SEHNR; CDR2 reads FQNEAQ (reference sequence). CDR3 sequence (DNA): TGTGCCAGCAGCTTAGGGGGACTGGAGACCCAGTACTTC. Its protein product is CASSLGGLETQYF. The variable domain in full, completed from reference TRBV7-9 and TRBJ2-5, reads DTGVSQNPRHKITKRGQNVTFRCDPISEHNRLYWYRQTLGQGPEFLTYFQNEAQLEKSRLLSDRFSAERPKGSFSTLEIQRTEQGDSAMYLCASSLGGLETQYFGPGTRLLVL.

This sequence joins TRBV15 and TRBJ1-3; 7 positions match TRBD1. The ends lost 8 bases at V and 2 bases at J; junction bases unmatched: 9. This CDR3 spans 15 amino acids. Germline lookup yields CDR1 LNHNV and CDR2 YYDKDF (reference sequence). The chain's CDR3 is CATAPGGSPGNTIYF. The CDR3 DNA follows: TGTGCCACCGCCCCAGGGGGGTCCCCTGGAAACACCATATATTTT.

This chain connects TRBV30 to TRBJ1-1; maybe TRBD1 (5 bases). Germline V gene data show CDR1 as GTSNPN and CDR2 as SVGIG (reference sequence). The V gene lost 0 bases and the J gene lost 11 bases, with 13 bases spanning the gap. The CDR3 covers 12 residues. Here the CDR3 reads CAWSVQENEAFF. The CDR3 DNA sequence: TGTGCCTGGAGTGTACAGGAAAATGAGGCTTTCTTT.

This chain links TRBV10-1 with TRBJ2-7; D gene unclear. Germline CDR1 is WNHNN and CDR2 is SYGVQD (reference sequence). The length of the CDR3 is 13 residues. The V and J ends lost 1 base and 9 bases respectively, with 13 bases between them. The CDR3 DNA is TGCGCCAGCAGTGAGTTCCGACGGTCGGGGCAGTACTTC. Amino acid sequence: CASSEFRRSGQYF.

The rearrangement uses TRBV5-6 and TRBJ1-4; D gene unclear. The CDR3 has 16 amino acids. Germline CDR1 reads SGHDT; CDR2 reads YYEEEE. V lost 4 bases, J lost 5 bases, and 18 bases lay in between. The CDR3 spells CASSEIRQATNEKLFF. The CDR3 nucleotides are TGTGCCAGCAGCGAGATACGACAAGCCACGAATGAAAAACTGTTTTTT.

The chain carries TRBV5-4 and TRBJ2-6; TRBD1 matches 10 bases. V lost 3 bases and J lost 1; bases outside the gene matches: 10. CDR1 is SGHNT, CDR2 YYREEE, per germline (reference sequence). This CDR3 region has 19 residues. The CDR3 loop reads CASSYQAGQGSSGANVLTF. The DNA for the CDR3 is TGTGCCAGCAGCTACCAGGCGGGACAGGGGTCTTCTGGGGCCAACGTCCTGACTTTC. Drawing the rest from reference TRBV5-4 and TRBJ2-6, the complete variable domain is ETGVTQSPTHLIKTRGQQVTLRCSSQSGHNTVSWYQQALGQGPQFIFQYYREEENGRGNFPPRFSGLQFPNYSSELNVNALELDDSALYLCASSYQAGQGSSGANVLTFGAGSRLTVL.

The V and J genes are TRBV20-1 and TRBJ1-2, with D tentatively TRBD1 (5 bases). Trimming left V 3 bases short and J 1 base short, with 21 bases between. CDR1 DFQATT and CDR2 SNEGSKA come from the germline V gene (reference sequence). CDR3 length: 17 residues. CDR3 sequence reads: CSASKVTEQAYNYGYTF. CDR3 nucleotide sequence: TGCAGTGCTAGTAAGGTTACTGAACAGGCCTATAACTATGGCTACACCTTC.

V is TRBV5-1 and J is TRBJ2-5; 13 bases line up with TRBD2. Germline trimming cut 4 bases from V and 5 bases from J; bases unmatched to any gene: 5. Germline CDR1 is SGHRS and CDR2 is YFSETQ. This CDR3 spans 15 amino acids. The CDR3 reads CASSALTSGGETQYF. The CDR3 nucleotides read TGCGCCAGCAGCGCCTTGACTAGCGGGGGGGAGACCCAGTACTTC.

V gene TRBV19 combines with J gene TRBJ2-3, with D tentatively TRBD2 (5 bases). The CDR3 has 14 amino acids. The V gene lost 6 bases and the J gene lost 2 bases, with 12 bases spanning the gap. CDR1 and CDR2 (germline): LNHDA, SQIVND (reference sequence). This CDR3 reads CASRHFRDTDTQYF. As DNA, the CDR3 is TGTGCCAGTAGACACTTCCGGGACACAGATACGCAGTATTTT.

The chain uses TRBV5-1 and TRBJ1-2; tentatively, D is TRBD1 (5 bases). CDR3 length: 14 residues. Germline loops: CDR1 SGHRS, CDR2 YFSETQ. V was trimmed by 6 bases and J by 4 bases, leaving 16 bases between them. The CDR3 sequence: CASNSGEGRYGYTF. CDR3 DNA sequence: TGCGCCAGCAACTCGGGGGAAGGTCGCTATGGCTACACCTTC.